This is a list of T cell receptor beta chains from one sample in a study of cytomegalovirus exposure and HLA in healthy donors. Only in-frame clones appear in the TCRdb table, and some are missing; sequencing was by immunoSEQ multiplex PCR. The top ten hold roughly 20% of the sample, which has over 75,000 clones, 85% seen once. Sequenced: PBMCs. These receptors were collected from a man between 18 and 35 years old in good health and CMV-seropositive. CDR3s include the opening cysteine and the closing phenylalanine or tryptophan. Each record gives: V gene, clone size, J gene, D gene, CDR3 protein, CDR3 DNA. A D gene is named only where the DNA matches it firmly. Not all rows give a size; the values are once, few, many and, for expanded clones, a class.

v_gene: TRBV5-1; abundance: .; j_gene: TRBJ1-2; d_gene: .; CDR3aa: CASSLAAGSNYGYTF; CDR3nt: TGCGCCAGCAGCTTGGCGGCGGGGTCGAACTATGGCTACACCTTC
v_gene: TRBV6-6; abundance: .; j_gene: TRBJ2-7; d_gene: TRBD1; CDR3aa: CASSIRDRGPYEQYF; CDR3nt: TGTGCCAGCAGTATCCGGGACAGGGGACCCTACGAGCAGTACTTC
v_gene: TRBV7-2; abundance: .; j_gene: TRBJ2-5; d_gene: TRBD1; CDR3aa: CASSLAGQGGETQYF; CDR3nt: TGTGCCAGCAGCTTAGCGGGACAGGGGGGAGAGACCCAGTACTTC
v_gene: TRBV7-9; abundance: .; j_gene: TRBJ1-1; d_gene: .; CDR3aa: CASSQIRSGGNTEAFF; CDR3nt: TGTGCCAGCAGCCAAATAAGGTCCGGAGGGAACACTGAAGCTTTCTTT
v_gene: TRBV30; abundance: .; j_gene: TRBJ2-3; d_gene: .; CDR3aa: CAWSVGGTSTDTQYF; CDR3nt: TGTGCCTGGAGTGTCGGCGGGACTAGCACAGATACGCAGTATTTT
v_gene: TRBV29-1; abundance: few; j_gene: TRBJ2-7; d_gene: .; CDR3aa: CSVGSGAYEQYF; CDR3nt: TGCAGCGTTGGGTCAGGGGCCTACGAGCAGTACTTC
v_gene: TRBV30; abundance: .; j_gene: TRBJ1-5; d_gene: TRBD1; CDR3aa: CAWSWGQGIPYSNQPQHF; CDR3nt: TGTGCCTGGAGCTGGGGACAGGGGATCCCGTATAGCAATCAGCCCCAGCATTTT
v_gene: TRBV2; abundance: few; j_gene: TRBJ1-3; d_gene: TRBD1; CDR3aa: CASSRTGSGNTIYF; CDR3nt: TGTGCCAGCAGTAGGACAGGCTCTGGAAACACCATATATTTT
v_gene: TRBV6-6; abundance: once; j_gene: TRBJ1-2; d_gene: TRBD1; CDR3aa: CASRIVTGAAVGYTF; CDR3nt: TGTGCCAGCAGAATAGTGACAGGGGCAGCGGTTGGCTACACCTTC
v_gene: TRBV5-1; abundance: .; j_gene: TRBJ1-3; d_gene: .; CDR3aa: CASSPGDGRRNTIYF; CDR3nt: TGCGCCAGCAGCCCGGGGGACGGACGGCGAAACACCATATATTTT
v_gene: TRBV25-1; abundance: once; j_gene: TRBJ1-2; d_gene: .; CDR3aa: CASSDNSGQHPYGYTF; CDR3nt: TGTGCCAGCAGTGATAACTCCGGACAGCACCCTTATGGCTACACCTTC
v_gene: TRBV5-1; abundance: .; j_gene: TRBJ2-5; d_gene: TRBD1; CDR3aa: CASSLPGQQETQYF; CDR3nt: TGCGCCAGCAGTTTACCGGGACAGCAAGAGACCCAGTACTTC
v_gene: TRBV11-3; abundance: .; j_gene: TRBJ2-3; d_gene: TRBD2; CDR3aa: CASSPGLAGTDTQYF; CDR3nt: TGTGCCAGCAGCCCGGGGCTAGCGGGCACAGATACGCAGTATTTT
v_gene: TRBV30; abundance: .; j_gene: TRBJ1-1; d_gene: .; CDR3aa: CAWSVYSNTEAFF; CDR3nt: TGTGCCTGGAGTGTATACAGTAACACTGAAGCTTTCTTT
v_gene: TRBV2; abundance: many; j_gene: TRBJ1-1; d_gene: TRBD1; CDR3aa: CASSFTGGTEAFF; CDR3nt: TGTGCCAGCAGTTTTACAGGGGGCACTGAAGCTTTCTTT
v_gene: TRBV28; abundance: .; j_gene: TRBJ1-1; d_gene: .; CDR3aa: CASSFKVWGYTEAFF; CDR3nt: TGTGCCAGCAGTTTTAAGGTCTGGGGCTACACTGAAGCTTTCTTT
v_gene: TRBV5-1; abundance: .; j_gene: TRBJ2-7; d_gene: TRBD2; CDR3aa: CASSLVPSGAAYEQYF; CDR3nt: TGCGCCAGCAGCTTGGTGCCGAGCGGGGCAGCCTACGAGCAGTACTTC
v_gene: TRBV7-2; abundance: .; j_gene: TRBJ2-1; d_gene: TRBD2; CDR3aa: CASSGPSGRLDNEQFF; CDR3nt: TGTGCCAGCAGCGGACCTAGCGGGAGGCTAGACAATGAGCAGTTCTTC
v_gene: TRBV13; abundance: .; j_gene: TRBJ2-5; d_gene: TRBD2; CDR3aa: CASSPRGGRGETQYF; CDR3nt: TGTGCCAGCAGCCCGCGAGGCGGGAGAGGAGAGACCCAGTACTTC
v_gene: TRBV27; abundance: .; j_gene: TRBJ2-1; d_gene: TRBD2; CDR3aa: CASRFGLADRDEQFF; CDR3nt: TGTGCCAGCAGATTTGGACTAGCCGATCGCGATGAGCAGTTCTTC
v_gene: TRBV5-1; abundance: .; j_gene: TRBJ1-1; d_gene: .; CDR3aa: CASSLAGNTEAFF; CDR3nt: TGCGCCAGCAGCTTGGCCGGGAACACTGAAGCTTTCTTT
v_gene: TRBV6-6; abundance: .; j_gene: TRBJ2-2; d_gene: TRBD1; CDR3aa: CASWRGQGSTGELFF; CDR3nt: TGTGCCAGCTGGCGGGGACAGGGGAGCACCGGGGAGCTGTTTTTT
v_gene: TRBV10-1; abundance: .; j_gene: TRBJ2-1; d_gene: TRBD1; CDR3aa: CASSRRGQGMDEQFF; CDR3nt: TGCGCCAGCTCTCGACGGGGACAGGGTATGGATGAGCAGTTCTTC
v_gene: TRBV5-4; abundance: once; j_gene: TRBJ2-3; d_gene: .; CDR3aa: CASSTSMVSDTQYF; CDR3nt: TGTGCCAGCAGCACTAGCATGGTTTCAGATACGCAGTATTTT
v_gene: TRBV5-4; abundance: .; j_gene: TRBJ1-5; d_gene: TRBD1; CDR3aa: CASSWDRADQPQHF; CDR3nt: TGTGCCAGCAGCTGGGACAGGGCTGATCAGCCCCAGCATTTT
v_gene: TRBV5-6; abundance: .; j_gene: TRBJ2-1; d_gene: .; CDR3aa: CASSWATSEQFF; CDR3nt: TGTGCCAGCAGCTGGGCGACGAGCGAGCAGTTCTTC
v_gene: TRBV6-5; abundance: .; j_gene: TRBJ1-1; d_gene: TRBD1; CDR3aa: CASSAPGGSITEAFF; CDR3nt: TGTGCCAGCAGTGCCCCAGGGGGTAGTATCACTGAAGCTTTCTTT
v_gene: TRBV30; abundance: .; j_gene: TRBJ2-3; d_gene: TRBD2; CDR3aa: CAWSRLAGATDTQYF; CDR3nt: TGTGCCTGGAGTAGGTTAGCGGGGGCCACAGATACGCAGTATTTT
v_gene: TRBV5-4; abundance: .; j_gene: TRBJ2-5; d_gene: TRBD1; CDR3aa: CASSLERIRGQETQYF; CDR3nt: TGTGCCAGCAGCTTGGAAAGGATCAGGGGGCAAGAGACCCAGTACTTC
v_gene: TRBV4-2; abundance: few; j_gene: TRBJ2-5; d_gene: TRBD1; CDR3aa: CASSQRTGLETQYF; CDR3nt: TGTGCCAGCAGCCAGCGGACAGGGTTGGAGACCCAGTACTTC
v_gene: TRBV19; abundance: .; j_gene: TRBJ2-7; d_gene: .; CDR3aa: CASSIGSSYEQYF; CDR3nt: TGTGCCAGTAGTATTGGCAGCTCCTACGAGCAGTACTTC
v_gene: TRBV30; abundance: few; j_gene: TRBJ1-1; d_gene: .; CDR3aa: CAWTGVRGTEAFF; CDR3nt: TGTGCCTGGACAGGAGTACGGGGCACTGAAGCTTTCTTT
v_gene: TRBV7-8; abundance: .; j_gene: TRBJ2-7; d_gene: .; CDR3aa: CASSLVGGTRYEQYF; CDR3nt: TGTGCCAGCAGCTTAGTGGGGGGAACGAGGTACGAGCAGTACTTC
v_gene: TRBV6-6; abundance: .; j_gene: TRBJ2-3; d_gene: TRBD2; CDR3aa: CASSYQLAGSTDTQYF; CDR3nt: TGTGCCAGCAGTTACCAACTAGCGGGAAGCACAGATACGCAGTATTTT
v_gene: TRBV5-1; abundance: .; j_gene: TRBJ2-2; d_gene: TRBD1; CDR3aa: CASSLGQGAGELFF; CDR3nt: TGCGCCAGCAGCTTGGGACAGGGCGCCGGGGAGCTGTTTTTT
v_gene: TRBV29-1; abundance: .; j_gene: TRBJ1-1; d_gene: .; CDR3aa: CSVGTMNTEAFF; CDR3nt: TGCAGCGTAGGGACAATGAACACTGAAGCTTTCTTT
v_gene: TRBV19; abundance: few; j_gene: TRBJ1-5; d_gene: .; CDR3aa: CASRQAGTNQPQHF; CDR3nt: TGTGCCAGCCGACAAGCGGGGACCAATCAGCCCCAGCATTTT
v_gene: TRBV6-6; abundance: .; j_gene: TRBJ2-3; d_gene: .; CDR3aa: CASSYLSKSPVDTQYF; CDR3nt: TGTGCCAGCAGTTACTTGTCTAAGTCCCCGGTAGATACGCAGTATTTT
v_gene: TRBV7-2; abundance: .; j_gene: TRBJ2-7; d_gene: .; CDR3aa: CASSPRDRTYEQYF; CDR3nt: TGTGCCAGCAGCCCGCGGGACCGCACCTACGAGCAGTACTTC
v_gene: TRBV10-2; abundance: .; j_gene: TRBJ2-7; d_gene: TRBD2; CDR3aa: CASRTGGSGNYEQYF; CDR3nt: TGCGCCAGCAGGACGGGAGGTTCCGGTAACTACGAGCAGTACTTC
v_gene: TRBV16; abundance: .; j_gene: TRBJ2-5; d_gene: TRBD1; CDR3aa: CASSPRTGGETQYF; CDR3nt: TGTGCCAGCAGCCCGCGAACAGGGGGAGAGACCCAGTACTTC
v_gene: TRBV5-1; abundance: .; j_gene: TRBJ2-2; d_gene: TRBD1; CDR3aa: CASSGDRGPFYTGELFF; CDR3nt: TGCGCCAGCAGCGGGGACAGGGGGCCGTTCTACACCGGGGAGCTGTTTTTT
v_gene: TRBV6-1; abundance: .; j_gene: TRBJ1-1; d_gene: .; CDR3aa: CASSPLTPLNTEAFF; CDR3nt: TGTGCCAGCAGCCCGCTGACACCCTTGAACACTGAAGCTTTCTTT
v_gene: TRBV4-1; abundance: .; j_gene: TRBJ2-3; d_gene: TRBD2; CDR3aa: CASSQDLISGRASTDTQYF; CDR3nt: TGCGCCAGCAGCCAAGATCTTATTAGCGGGAGGGCTAGCACAGATACGCAGTATTTT
v_gene: TRBV13; abundance: once; j_gene: TRBJ2-3; d_gene: .; CDR3aa: CASSRGLTAPVGGDTQYF; CDR3nt: TGTGCCAGCAGCCGAGGACTGACTGCCCCGGTGGGGGGAGATACGCAGTATTTT
v_gene: TRBV5-1; abundance: few; j_gene: TRBJ2-1; d_gene: .; CDR3aa: CASSQQPSESVQFF; CDR3nt: TGCGCCAGCAGCCAACAACCTAGCGAGAGTGTGCAGTTCTTC
v_gene: TRBV19; abundance: .; j_gene: TRBJ2-1; d_gene: .; CDR3aa: CASSIYDRPSNEQFF; CDR3nt: TGTGCCAGTAGTATCTACGACAGGCCGAGCAATGAGCAGTTCTTC
v_gene: TRBV6-6; abundance: .; j_gene: TRBJ1-2; d_gene: TRBD1; CDR3aa: CASRKSADRGLGGYTF; CDR3nt: TGTGCCAGCAGGAAGAGCGCGGACAGGGGGCTAGGTGGCTACACCTTC
v_gene: TRBV11-2; abundance: .; j_gene: TRBJ2-1; d_gene: .; CDR3aa: CASSLERGSASSYNEQFF; CDR3nt: TGTGCCAGCAGCTTAGAAAGAGGTAGCGCGAGCTCCTACAATGAGCAGTTCTTC
v_gene: TRBV5-1; abundance: .; j_gene: TRBJ2-5; d_gene: .; CDR3aa: CASSLGLPGKETQYF; CDR3nt: TGCGCCAGCAGCTTGGGACTACCGGGAAAAGAGACCCAGTACTTC